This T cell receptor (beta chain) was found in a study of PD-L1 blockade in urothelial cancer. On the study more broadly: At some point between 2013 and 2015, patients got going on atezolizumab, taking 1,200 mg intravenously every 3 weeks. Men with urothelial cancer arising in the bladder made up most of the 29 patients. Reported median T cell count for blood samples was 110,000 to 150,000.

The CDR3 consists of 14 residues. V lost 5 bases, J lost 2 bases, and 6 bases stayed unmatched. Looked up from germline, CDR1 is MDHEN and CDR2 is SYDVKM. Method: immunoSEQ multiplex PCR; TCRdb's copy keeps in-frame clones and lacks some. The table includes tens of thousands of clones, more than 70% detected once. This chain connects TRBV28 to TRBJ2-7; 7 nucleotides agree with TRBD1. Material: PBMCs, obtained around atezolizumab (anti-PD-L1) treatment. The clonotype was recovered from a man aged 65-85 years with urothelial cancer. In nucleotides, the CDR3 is TGTGCCAGCAGTCTTCGACAGGGAACCTACGAGCAGTACTTC. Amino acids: CASSLRQGTYEQYF.